Below, one TCR beta chain is given with its context. Its antigen is unidentified. This sample was included in a study of CD8 T cells in Susac syndrome. Study-wide findings and caveats: A relatively small number of individuals underwent TCR sequencing and HLA analysis.

RNA was extracted with the RNeasy kit, and a quantity of about 0.45 to 1 ug was reverse transcribed using random hexamers. TCRdb fed the immunoSEQ multiplex PCR reads into MiXCR, producing one record per CDR3 protein. The table shows 77,000 or so distinct CDR3 sequences, with about 95% occurring only once. The V gene's germline CDR1 is LNHDA and CDR2 SQIVND (reference sequence). The CDR3 extends over 13 amino acids. Trimming cost V 10 bases and J 1 base, with 13 bases left between them. Treatment-naive patients with stable or active relapsing-remitting disease served as multiple sclerosis controls. Negative isolation was used for CD8+ and CD4+ T cells and FACS enrichment for TEMRA cells.

The sequencing input was CD8+ T cells from PBMCs. The sequence was collected from a human donor with multiple sclerosis. This chain uses TRBV19 with TRBJ1-2; D gene uncertain. This chain's CDR3 is CATVRGVNYGYTF. The CDR3, as DNA: TGTGCCACCGTCCGTGGGGTTAACTATGGCTACACCTTC.